Sequencing of this T cell receptor (beta chain) was carried out in a study of cytomegalovirus exposure and HLA in healthy donors. To note about this clone: The antigen remains undetermined.

Study results and limitations: Later on, a genetic analysis was performed. It linked a missense variant in DCLRE1C with V- and J-gene trimming of TCR beta. Earlier analysis found most TCR beta V segments productive about 90% or about 30% of the time. There were approximately 150 TCR beta chains listed as cytomegalovirus-associated. Apart from CMV serostatus, no immune exposure information was available.

Trimming cost V 3 bases and J 2 bases; bases outside gene matches: 10. The CDR3 is made up of 16 amino acids. Germline CDR1 is MDHEN and CDR2 is SYDVKM. Amplification used 60 Vbeta primers and 13 Jbeta primers. The protocol was immunoSEQ multiplex PCR, while the TCRdb copy is restricted to in-frame clones and leaves out a portion. The table shows around 130,000 clones, with approximately 75% occurring only once. The sequence was obtained from a man in his forties in good health and CMV-seronegative. This chain connects TRBV28 to TRBJ2-7, with 7 bases matching TRBD2. Sequenced material: PBMCs. The DNA of the CDR3 is TGTGCCAGCAGTTTTTCCACCCGGGAGGCGACCTACGAGCAGTACTTC. The encoded protein is CASSFSTREATYEQYF.